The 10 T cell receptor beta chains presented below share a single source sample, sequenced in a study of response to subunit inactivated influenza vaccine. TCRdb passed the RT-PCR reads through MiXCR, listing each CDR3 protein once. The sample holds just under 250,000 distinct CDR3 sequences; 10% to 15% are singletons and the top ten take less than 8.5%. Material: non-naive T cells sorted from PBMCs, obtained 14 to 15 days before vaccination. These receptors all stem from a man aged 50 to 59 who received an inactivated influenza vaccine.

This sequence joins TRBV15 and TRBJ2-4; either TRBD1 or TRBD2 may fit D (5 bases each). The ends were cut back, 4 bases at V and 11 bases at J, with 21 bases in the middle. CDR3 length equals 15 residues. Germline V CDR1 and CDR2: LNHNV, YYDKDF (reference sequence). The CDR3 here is CATSTGSSRQGLQYF. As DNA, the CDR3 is TGTGCCACCAGCACGGGGTCATCACGGCAGGGTCTTCAGTACTTC.

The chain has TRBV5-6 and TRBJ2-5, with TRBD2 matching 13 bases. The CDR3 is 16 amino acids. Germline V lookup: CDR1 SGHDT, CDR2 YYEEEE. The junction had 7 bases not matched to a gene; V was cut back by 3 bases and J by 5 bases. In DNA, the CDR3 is TGTGCCAGCAGCTCATTGGGACTAGCGGGATTGGAGACCCAGTACTTC. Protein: CASSSLGLAGLETQYF.

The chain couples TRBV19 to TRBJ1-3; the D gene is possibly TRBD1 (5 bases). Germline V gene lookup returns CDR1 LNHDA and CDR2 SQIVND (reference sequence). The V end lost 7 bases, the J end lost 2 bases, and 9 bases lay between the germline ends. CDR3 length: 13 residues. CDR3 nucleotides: TGTGCCAGTATGGTGGGACCTGGAAACACCATATATTTT. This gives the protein CASMVGPGNTIYF.

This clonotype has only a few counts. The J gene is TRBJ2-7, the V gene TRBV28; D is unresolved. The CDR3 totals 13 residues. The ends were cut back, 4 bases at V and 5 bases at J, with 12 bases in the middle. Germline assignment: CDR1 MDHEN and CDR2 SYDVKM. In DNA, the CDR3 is TGTGCCAGCAGTTATAGGGCTGAGGACGAGCAGTACTTC. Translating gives CASSYRAEDEQYF.

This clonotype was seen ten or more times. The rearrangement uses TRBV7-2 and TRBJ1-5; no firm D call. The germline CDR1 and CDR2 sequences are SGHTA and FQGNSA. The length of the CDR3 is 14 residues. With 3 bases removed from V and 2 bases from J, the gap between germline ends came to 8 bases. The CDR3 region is CASSLRHGNQPQHF. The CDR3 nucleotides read TGTGCCAGCAGCTTGAGGCACGGCAATCAGCCCCAGCATTTT.

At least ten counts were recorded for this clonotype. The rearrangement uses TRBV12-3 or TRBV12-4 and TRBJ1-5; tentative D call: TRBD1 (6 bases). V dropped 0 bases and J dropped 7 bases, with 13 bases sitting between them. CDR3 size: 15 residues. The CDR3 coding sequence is TGTGCCAGCAGTTTAGCTTCAGGGACAAGGCAGCCCCAGCATTTT. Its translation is CASSLASGTRQPQHF.

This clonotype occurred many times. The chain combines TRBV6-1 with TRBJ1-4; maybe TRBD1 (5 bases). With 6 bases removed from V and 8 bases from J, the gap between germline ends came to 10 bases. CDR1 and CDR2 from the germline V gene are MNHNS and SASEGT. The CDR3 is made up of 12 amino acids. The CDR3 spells CASRDPGEKLFF. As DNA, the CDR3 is TGTGCCAGCAGGGACCCAGGGGAAAAACTGTTTTTT.

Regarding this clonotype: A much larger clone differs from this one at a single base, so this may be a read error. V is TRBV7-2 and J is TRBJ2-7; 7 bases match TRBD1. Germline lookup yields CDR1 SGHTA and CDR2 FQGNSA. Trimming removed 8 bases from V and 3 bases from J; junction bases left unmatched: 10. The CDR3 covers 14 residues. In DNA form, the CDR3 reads TGTGCCAGCGGCCCAAAGGGACAGTTCTACGAGCAGTACTTC. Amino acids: CASGPKGQFYEQYF.

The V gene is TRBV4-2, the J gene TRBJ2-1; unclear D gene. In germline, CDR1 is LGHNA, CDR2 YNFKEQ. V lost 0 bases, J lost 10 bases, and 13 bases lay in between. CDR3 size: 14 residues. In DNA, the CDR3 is TGTGCCAGCAGCCAAGAACTTAGGAAGAGGGAGCAGTTCTTC. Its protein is CASSQELRKREQFF.

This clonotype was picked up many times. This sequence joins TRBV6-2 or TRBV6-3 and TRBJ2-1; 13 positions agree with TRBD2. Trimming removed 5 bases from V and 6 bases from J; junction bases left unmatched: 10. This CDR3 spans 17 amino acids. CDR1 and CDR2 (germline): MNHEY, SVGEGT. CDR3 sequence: CASSVGLAGIRGNEQFF. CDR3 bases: TGTGCCAGCAGTGTGGGACTAGCGGGAATTAGAGGCAATGAGCAGTTCTTC.